This TCR beta chain was sequenced in a study of T cell responses to AZD1222 COVID-19 vaccine. Only in-frame clones appear in the TCRdb table, and some are missing; sequencing was by immunoSEQ multiplex PCR. This table holds approximately 92,000 clones, 91% found once. Trimming left V 2 bases short and J 4 bases short, with 12 bases between. Germline V lookup: CDR1 SGHRS, CDR2 YFSETQ. The CDR3 covers 14 residues. This sequence originates from an adult in good health. The chain links TRBV5-1 to TRBJ1-1; D perhaps matches TRBD1 (5 bases). This specimen consisted of peripheral blood, obtained on day 0 of AZD1222 vaccination. The CDR3 region has the DNA TGCGCCAGCAGCTTAACGGGGGACGGCACTGAAGCTTTCTTT. Amino acid sequence: CASSLTGDGTEAFF.